What follows are 18 T cell receptor beta chains derived from one specimen sequenced in a study of cytomegalovirus exposure and HLA in healthy donors. Primers: 60 Vbeta forward and 13 Jbeta reverse. Sequencing used immunoSEQ multiplex PCR; TCRdb keeps in-frame clones, though not all of them. The data contain under 200,000 clones, around 80% of them singletons. Sequenced input: PBMCs. These receptors came from a woman between 45 and 60 years old in good health and CMV-seronegative.

The chain carries TRBV28 and TRBJ1-4, with 8 positions matching TRBD1. CDR3 length: 15 residues. J was trimmed by 12 bases and V by 5 bases; bases with no gene match: 14. Per germline, CDR1 MDHEN and CDR2 SYDVKM. This CDR3 is CASSVITRDRKELFF. As DNA, the CDR3 is TGTGCCAGCAGTGTTATTACCCGGGACAGGAAGGAACTGTTTTTT.

This rearrangement joins TRBV10-2 to TRBJ2-1, with a possible D match to TRBD2 (6 bases). CDR1 is WSHSY, CDR2 SAAADI, per germline. Trimming shortened V by 6 bases and J by 7 bases, and 16 bases separated the two germline ends. This CDR3 is built from 14 residues. The CDR3 reads CASSDLTSRNEQFF. The CDR3 region has the DNA TGCGCCAGCAGCGACCTAACTAGCAGGAATGAGCAGTTCTTC.

A few counts support this clone. This CDR3 reads CASSGPTGVRGYTF. The CDR3 nucleotides are TGTGCCAGCAGCGGACCGACAGGGGTTAGGGGCTACACCTTC. The chain joins TRBV9 to TRBJ1-2, with 8 nucleotides matching TRBD1. With V trimmed by 3 bases and J by 8 bases, 9 bases remained unmatched. Germline V CDR1 and CDR2: SGDLS, YYNGEE. This CDR3 has 14 amino acids.

The rearrangement uses TRBV19 and TRBJ2-5; TRBD2 agrees at 13 bases. CDR1 is LNHDA and CDR2 is SQIVND in the germline V gene (reference sequence). The CDR3 has 16 residues. V lost 6 bases to trimming and J lost 4 bases; unmatched junction nucleotides: 8. CDR3 coding DNA: TGTGCCAGTAGAAGGGGACTAGCGGGACGGGGAGAGACCCAGTACTTC. This encodes CASRRGLAGRGETQYF.

The gene calls are TRBV7-2 and TRBJ1-1; 8 bases align to TRBD1. CDR3 length equals 16 residues. Per germline, CDR1 SGHTA and CDR2 FQGNSA. The trim removed 0 bases at V and 1 base at J, leaving 4 bases unmatched. The CDR3 reads CASSLAGQVKNTEAFF. CDR3 nucleotide sequence: TGTGCCAGCAGCTTAGCGGGACAGGTTAAGAACACTGAAGCTTTCTTT.

The chain couples TRBV15 to TRBJ1-4; 9 bases agree with TRBD1. The junction had 5 bases not matched to a gene; V was cut back by 2 bases and J by 4 bases. Germline lookup yields CDR1 LNHNV and CDR2 YYDKDF (reference sequence). The CDR3 length is 16 residues. The CDR3 reads CATSRQPGQGNEKLFF. The CDR3 bases are TGTGCCACCAGCAGACAACCGGGACAGGGTAATGAAAAACTGTTTTTT.

The chain recombines TRBV29-1 with TRBJ1-2; maybe TRBD1 (6 bases). The germline CDR1 and CDR2 sequences are SQVTM and ANQGSEA. The V end was cut by 4 bases, the J end by 6 bases, with 9 bases between. CDR3 length equals 11 residues. The CDR3 region is CSVGGGNGYTF. The DNA for the CDR3 is TGCAGCGTTGGAGGGGGAAATGGCTACACCTTC. Full variable domain (missing parts from reference TRBV29-1 and TRBJ1-2): SAVISQKPSRDICQRGTSLTIQCQVDSQVTMMFWYRQQPGQSLTLIATANQGSEATYESGFVIDKFPISRPNLTFSTLTVSNMSPEDSSIYLCSVGGGNGYTFGSGTRLTVV.

J is TRBJ2-2 and V is TRBV5-1; D gene ambiguous. The CDR3 is 16 amino acids. Between the trimmed V and J ends, which lost 1 base and 1 base, there was a span of 11 bases. Germline values: CDR1 SGHRS, CDR2 YFSETQ. The CDR3 protein is CASSLWAGKNTGELFF. CDR3 DNA: TGCGCCAGCAGCTTGTGGGCAGGAAAGAACACCGGGGAGCTGTTTTTT.

The CDR3 DNA is TGTGCCACTACCGGGACAGGGTCCCAGGGTGAGCAGTTCTTC. It yields the protein CATTGTGSQGEQFF. The genes are TRBV25-1 and TRBJ2-1, with TRBD1 matching over 9 bases. The junction had 13 bases not matched to a gene; V was cut back by 10 bases and J by 9 bases. Looked up from germline, CDR1 is MGHDK and CDR2 is SYGVNS. The CDR3 length is 14 residues.

V usage is TRBV14 and J usage is TRBJ2-2, with 9 bases identical to TRBD1. In germline, CDR1 is SGHDN, CDR2 FVKESK. CDR3 length: 15 amino acids. J gave up 5 bases and V 3 bases, and 4 bases lay outside the gene matches. CDR3 bases: TGTGCCAGCAGCCACGGACAGGGGAGAACCGGGGAGCTGTTTTTT. Its protein product is CASSHGQGRTGELFF.

This clone showed up just a few times. The genes are TRBV6-5 and TRBJ2-2; perhaps TRBD2 as D (7 bases). The CDR3 is 15 amino acids. V lost 5 bases to trimming and J lost 7 bases, with 17 bases between them. Germline values: CDR1 MNHEY, CDR2 SVGAGI. The CDR3 nucleotides read TGTGCCAGCAGTCCCAGGGGAGGGCCCCTCGGGGAGCTGTTTTTT. It is translated as CASSPRGGPLGELFF.

This chain connects TRBV18 to TRBJ1-4; weak D call: TRBD1 (5 bases). This CDR3 comprises 14 residues. Germline V gene sequence: CDR1 KGHSH, CDR2 LQKENI. V lost 6 bases and J 4 bases, leaving 12 bases between the germline ends. The chain's CDR3 is CASSTGSRNEKLFF. Here the CDR3 DNA reads TGTGCCAGCTCCACAGGAAGTCGTAATGAAAAACTGTTTTTT.

This clone was detected once. V is TRBV5-1 and J is TRBJ2-3, with TRBD2 matching over 14 bases. V trimming: 2 bases; J trimming: 1 base; junction bases outside the gene matches: 6. CDR3 length: 18 amino acids. The germline CDR1 and CDR2 sequences are SGHRS and YFSETQ. CDR3 in amino acids: CASSFPGTSGGRTDTQYF. The CDR3 DNA reads TGCGCCAGCAGCTTTCCCGGGACTAGCGGGGGACGCACAGATACGCAGTATTTT.

The chain uses TRBV28 and TRBJ2-7; TRBD2 agrees at 9 bases. The CDR3 totals 15 residues. V was pared by 8 bases and J by 3 bases, with 11 bases of the junction left unmatched. From germline, CDR1 is MDHEN and CDR2 SYDVKM. In DNA, the CDR3 is TGTGCCAGCCACACCGTCCTAGCGGGATTCTACGAGCAGTACTTC. Its protein is CASHTVLAGFYEQYF.

This rearrangement joins TRBV5-4 to TRBJ2-7, with D unclear. The CDR3 totals 16 residues. V was shortened by 2 bases and J by 0 bases, with 15 bases between the two germline ends. The germline V gene has CDR1 SGHNT and CDR2 YYREEE (reference sequence). The CDR3 nucleotides read TGTGCCAGCAGCTTAGGTGGGCCCCTTAGCTCCTACGAGCAGTACTTC. As protein: CASSLGGPLSSYEQYF. The full variable domain, in which reference TRBV5-4 and TRBJ2-7 provide the parts outside the CDR3, is ETGVTQSPTHLIKTRGQQVTLRCSSQSGHNTVSWYQQALGQGPQFIFQYYREEENGRGNFPPRFSGLQFPNYSSELNVNALELDDSALYLCASSLGGPLSSYEQYFGPGTRLTVT.

This chain joins TRBV6-6 and TRBJ2-2, with D perhaps matching TRBD1 (6 bases). The length of the CDR3 is 13 residues. V was clipped by 3 bases and J by 6 bases, with 8 bases between them. CDR1 is MNHNY, CDR2 SVGAGI, per germline (reference sequence). CDR3 in DNA: TGTGCCAGCAGTTATTACAGGGCCGGGGAGCTGTTTTTT. This sequence encodes CASSYYRAGELFF.

This clone occurred once. The V gene is TRBV7-9, the J gene TRBJ2-3; the match to TRBD2 covers 7 bases. Germline trimming cut 5 bases from V and 7 bases from J; bases unmatched to any gene: 9. CDR1 is SEHNR and CDR2 is FQNEAQ in the germline V gene (reference sequence). CDR3 length: 14 amino acids. The CDR3 DNA follows: TGTGCCAGCAGCCACCCGGGGGGAATTAATACGCAGTATTTT. It codes for CASSHPGGINTQYF.

Only a few counts were recorded for this clone. An end of the junction does not agree with germline; a read error may underlie this. This chain links TRBV7-9 with TRBJ2-3, with D maybe TRBD2 (7 bases). Germline CDR1 SEHNR, CDR2 FQNEAQ (reference sequence). This CDR3 comprises 17 residues. The DNA for the CDR3 is TGTTCCAGCAGCTTAGGGGACCGGGGGGCGCACACAGATACGCAGTATTTT. This encodes CSSSLGDRGAHTDTQYF. The full variable domain, rest sourced from reference TRBV7-9 and TRBJ2-3, is DTGVSQNPRHKITKRGQNVTFRCDPISEHNRLYWYRQTLGQGPEFLTYFQNEAQLEKSRLLSDRFSAERPKGSFSTLEIQRTEQGDSAMYLCSSSLGDRGAHTDTQYFGPGTRLTVL.